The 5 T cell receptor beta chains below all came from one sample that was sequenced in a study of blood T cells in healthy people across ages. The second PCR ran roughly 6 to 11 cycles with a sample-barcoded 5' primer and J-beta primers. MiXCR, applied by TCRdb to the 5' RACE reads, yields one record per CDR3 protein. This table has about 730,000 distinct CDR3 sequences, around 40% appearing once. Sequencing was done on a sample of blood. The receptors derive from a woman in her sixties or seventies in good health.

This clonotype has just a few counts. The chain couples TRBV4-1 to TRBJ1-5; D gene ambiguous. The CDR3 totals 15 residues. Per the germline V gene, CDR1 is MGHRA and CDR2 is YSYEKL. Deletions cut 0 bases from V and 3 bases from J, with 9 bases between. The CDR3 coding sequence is TGCGCCAGCAGCCAAGATGGCCAGCCCAATCAGCCCCAGCATTTT. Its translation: CASSQDGQPNQPQHF.

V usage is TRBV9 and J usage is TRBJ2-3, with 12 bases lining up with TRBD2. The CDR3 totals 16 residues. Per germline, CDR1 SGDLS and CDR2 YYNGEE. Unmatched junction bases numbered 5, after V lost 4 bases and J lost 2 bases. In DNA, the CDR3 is TGTGCCAGCAGCACCCGACTAGCGGGGGACACAGATACGCAGTATTTT. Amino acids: CASSTRLAGDTDTQYF. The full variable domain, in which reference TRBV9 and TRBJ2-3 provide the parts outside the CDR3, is DSGVTQTPKHLITATGQRVTLRCSPRSGDLSVYWYQQSLDQGLQFLIQYYNGEERAKGNILERFSAQQFPDLHSELNLSSLELGDSALYFCASSTRLAGDTDTQYFGPGTRLTVL.

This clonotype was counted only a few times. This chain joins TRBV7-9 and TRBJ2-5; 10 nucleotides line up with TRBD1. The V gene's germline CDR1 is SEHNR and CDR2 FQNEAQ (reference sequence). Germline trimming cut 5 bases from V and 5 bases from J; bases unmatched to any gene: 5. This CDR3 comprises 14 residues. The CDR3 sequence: CASSRDRGTETQYF. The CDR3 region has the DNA TGTGCCAGCAGCCGGGACAGGGGAACGGAGACCCAGTACTTC.

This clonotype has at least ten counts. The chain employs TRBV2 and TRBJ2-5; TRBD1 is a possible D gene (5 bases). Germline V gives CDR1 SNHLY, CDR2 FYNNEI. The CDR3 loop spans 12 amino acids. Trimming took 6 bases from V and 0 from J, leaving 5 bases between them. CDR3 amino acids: CASRGDQETQYF. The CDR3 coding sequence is TGTGCCAGCAGAGGGGACCAAGAGACCCAGTACTTC.

The CDR3 DNA reads as TGTGCCAGCAACCCGCGGTCGAACACCGGGGAGCTGTTTTTT. Translated, it gives CASNPRSNTGELFF. V is TRBV3-1 and J is TRBJ2-2; D gene ambiguous. This CDR3 has 14 residues. Per germline, CDR1 LGHDT and CDR2 YNNKEL (reference sequence). Trimming took off 7 bases at V and 0 bases at J, with 9 bases between the two ends.